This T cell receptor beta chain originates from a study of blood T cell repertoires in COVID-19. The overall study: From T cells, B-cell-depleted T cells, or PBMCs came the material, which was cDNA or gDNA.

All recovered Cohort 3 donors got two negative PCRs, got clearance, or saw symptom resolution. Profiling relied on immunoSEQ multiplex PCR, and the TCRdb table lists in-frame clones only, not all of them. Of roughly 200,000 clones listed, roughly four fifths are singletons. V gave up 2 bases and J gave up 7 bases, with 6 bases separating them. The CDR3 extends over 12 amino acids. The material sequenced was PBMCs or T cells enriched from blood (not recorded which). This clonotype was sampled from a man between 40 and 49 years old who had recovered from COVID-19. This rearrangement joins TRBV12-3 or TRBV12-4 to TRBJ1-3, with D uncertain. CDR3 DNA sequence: TGTGCCAGCAGTTTATACGAGAACACCATATATTTT. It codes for CASSLYENTIYF.